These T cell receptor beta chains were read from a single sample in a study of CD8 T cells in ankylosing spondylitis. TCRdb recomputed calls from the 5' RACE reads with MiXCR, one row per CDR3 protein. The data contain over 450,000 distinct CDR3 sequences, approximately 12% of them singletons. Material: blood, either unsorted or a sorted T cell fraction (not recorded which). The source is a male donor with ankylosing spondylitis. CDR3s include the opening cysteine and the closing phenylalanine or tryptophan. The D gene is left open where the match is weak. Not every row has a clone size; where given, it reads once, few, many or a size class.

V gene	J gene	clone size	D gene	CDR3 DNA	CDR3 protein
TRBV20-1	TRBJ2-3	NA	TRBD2	TGCAGTGCTGTTGGGGGAGGGGTCAAGGATACGCAGTATTTT	CSAVGGGVKDTQYF
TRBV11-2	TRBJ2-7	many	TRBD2	TGTGCCAGCAGCCCCGGGACTAGCGGGAGGGACGCCCTCTACGAGCAGTACTTC	CASSPGTSGRDALYEQYF
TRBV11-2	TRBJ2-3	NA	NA	TGTGCCAGCAGCTTAGATAATAGGGCCATACCGGGCACAGATACGCAGTATTTT	CASSLDNRAIPGTDTQYF
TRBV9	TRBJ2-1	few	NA	TGTGCCAGCAGCGTATCTGTCGACAGCTCCTACAATGAGCAGTTCTTC	CASSVSVDSSYNEQFF
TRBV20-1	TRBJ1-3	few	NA	TGCAGTGCTAGATACCCGGACAGCTTCTCTGGAAACACCATATATTTT	CSARYPDSFSGNTIYF
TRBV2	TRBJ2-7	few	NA	TGTGCCAGCAAACAGGACGCCTACGAGCAGTACTTC	CASKQDAYEQYF
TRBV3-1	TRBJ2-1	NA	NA	TGTGCCAGCAGCCAAGGATATCGGTTTCATGAGCAGTTCTTC	CASSQGYRFHEQFF
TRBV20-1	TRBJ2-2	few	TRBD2	TGCAGTGCTGCTCCGGGACTAGCGTTGGGGGGCGGGGAGCTGTTTTTT	CSAAPGLALGGGELFF
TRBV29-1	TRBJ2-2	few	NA	TGCAGCGTTGGGGTCGGGACGAACACCGGGGAGCTGTTTTTT	CSVGVGTNTGELFF
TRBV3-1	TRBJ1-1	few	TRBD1	TGTGCCAGCAGCCAAGGAGGACAGGGGGCGTTGGGCACTGAAGCTTTCTTT	CASSQGGQGALGTEAFF
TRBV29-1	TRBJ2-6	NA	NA	TGCAGCGTTCCGACACAAGGGGGTGACAACGTCCTGACTTTC	CSVPTQGGDNVLTF
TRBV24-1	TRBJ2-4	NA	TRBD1	TGTGCCACAATGGGGACAGATTTACGCATTCAGTATTTC	CATMGTDLRIQYF
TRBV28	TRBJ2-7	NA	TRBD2	TGTGCCAGCAGACCAGCGGGGTCCTACGAGCAGTACTTC	CASRPAGSYEQYF
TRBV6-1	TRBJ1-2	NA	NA	TGTGCCAGCAGACGGGAGGGGATGGGGAATGGCTACACCTTC	CASRREGMGNGYTF
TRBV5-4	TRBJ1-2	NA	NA	TGTGCCAGCAGCCCCGACAGTGTCAACTATGGCTACACCTTC	CASSPDSVNYGYTF
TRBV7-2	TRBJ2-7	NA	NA	TGTGCCAGCAGCCAGGGGGGAGGGGCCTACGAGCAGTACTTC	CASSQGGGAYEQYF
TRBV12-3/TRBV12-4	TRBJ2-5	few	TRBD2	TGTGCCAGCAGTCGGCGACTAGCGGGAGCCTCAGAGACCCAGTACTTC	CASSRRLAGASETQYF
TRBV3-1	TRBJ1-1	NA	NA	TGTGCCAGCAGCCAAGTGGGAGGGGCCACTGAAGCTTTCTTT	CASSQVGGATEAFF
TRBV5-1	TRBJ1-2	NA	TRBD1	TGCGCCAGCAGCTGGACAGGGGAGTACTATGGCTACACCTTC	CASSWTGEYYGYTF
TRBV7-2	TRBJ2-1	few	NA	TGTGCCAGCAGCTTGCACAGCTCCTACAATGAGCAGTTCTTC	CASSLHSSYNEQFF
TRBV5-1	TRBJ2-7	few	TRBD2	TGCGCCAGCAGCACAGGACTAGCTAGCGAGCAGTACTTC	CASSTGLASEQYF
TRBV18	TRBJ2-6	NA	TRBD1	TGTGCCAGCTCACCGGACAGGAATGCTGGGGCCAACGTCCTGACTTTC	CASSPDRNAGANVLTF
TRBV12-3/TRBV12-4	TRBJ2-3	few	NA	TGTGCCAGCAGTATACTAGAGGATACGCAGTATTTT	CASSILEDTQYF
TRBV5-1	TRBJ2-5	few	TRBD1	TGCGCCAGCAGCTTGCAGGGGGCAGTGTTAGAGACCCAGTACTTC	CASSLQGAVLETQYF
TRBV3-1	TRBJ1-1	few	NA	TGTGCCAGCAGCCAAAGGCCGATACCCGAGGGGACTGAAGCTTTCTTT	CASSQRPIPEGTEAFF
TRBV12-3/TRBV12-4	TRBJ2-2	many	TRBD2	TGTGCCAGCAGTATTCGGACTAGCGGGAGCGGGGAGCTGTTTTTT	CASSIRTSGSGELFF
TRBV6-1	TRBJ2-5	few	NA	TGTGCCAGCAGGCAGGGGTACCAAGAGACCCAGTACTTC	CASRQGYQETQYF
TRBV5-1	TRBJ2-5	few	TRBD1	TGCGCCAGCAGCTTGGGGACAGGGTTACAAGAGACCCAGTACTTC	CASSLGTGLQETQYF
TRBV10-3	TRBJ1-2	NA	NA	TGTGCCATCAGTGGTGAGGGCTTTGGCGGCTACACCTTC	CAISGEGFGGYTF
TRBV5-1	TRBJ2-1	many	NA	TGCGCCAGCAGCTTGGGGCTAGGAGGGGGCAATGAGCAGTTCTTC	CASSLGLGGGNEQFF
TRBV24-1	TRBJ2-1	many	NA	TGTGCCACCAGTGATTTGTTCGGGACACAACGGGATGAGCAGTTCTTC	CATSDLFGTQRDEQFF
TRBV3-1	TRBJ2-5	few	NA	TGTGCCAGCAGCCAAGACCCTTCGCGGGATGGGGAGACCCAGTACTTC	CASSQDPSRDGETQYF
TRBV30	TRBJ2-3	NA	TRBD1	TGTGCCTGGACCGGGGACAGGGGATACTCAGATACGCAGTATTTT	CAWTGDRGYSDTQYF
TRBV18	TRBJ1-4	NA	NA	TGTGCCAGCTCACCATCGAGGAATGAAAAACTGTTTTTT	CASSPSRNEKLFF
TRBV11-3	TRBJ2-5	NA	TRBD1	TGTGCCAGCAGCTTAGGGTCGACAGGGACAGGGGAAGAGACCCAGTACTTC	CASSLGSTGTGEETQYF
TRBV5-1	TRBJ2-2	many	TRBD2	TGCGCCAGTCGACTAGCGGGAGGAACCGGGGAGCTGTTTTTT	CASRLAGGTGELFF
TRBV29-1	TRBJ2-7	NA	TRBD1	TGCAGCGTTACCCCCACAGGGGGTCGCGAGCAGTACTTC	CSVTPTGGREQYF
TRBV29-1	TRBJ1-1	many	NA	TGCAGCGTTGAAGATGGGCGGGGAAGCACTGAAGCTTTCTTT	CSVEDGRGSTEAFF
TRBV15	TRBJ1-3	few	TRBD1	TGTGCCACCACCCTCGACAGGGCTGGAAACACCATATATTTT	CATTLDRAGNTIYF
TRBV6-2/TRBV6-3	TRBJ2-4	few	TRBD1	TGTGCCAGCAGTTTCTGGGACAGGGACATTCAGTACTTC	CASSFWDRDIQYF
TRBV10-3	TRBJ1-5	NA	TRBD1	TGTGCCATCAGTCCGGGGACAGGGGCGACCTATAGCAATCAGCCCCAGCATTTT	CAISPGTGATYSNQPQHF
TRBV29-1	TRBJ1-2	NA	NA	TGCAGCGTTGAAGATTTTCCGGGGTCTGGCTACACCTTC	CSVEDFPGSGYTF
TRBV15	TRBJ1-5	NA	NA	TGTGCCACCAGCAGAGTTTTGGGGTCTCAGCCCCAGCATTTT	CATSRVLGSQPQHF
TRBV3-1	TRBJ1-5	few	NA	TGTGCCAGCAGCCAAGACCCAGGGGACAATCAGCCCCAGCATTTT	CASSQDPGDNQPQHF
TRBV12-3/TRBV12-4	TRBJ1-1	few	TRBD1	TGTGCCAGCAGGGACAGGGTCGCTGAAGCTTTCTTT	CASRDRVAEAFF
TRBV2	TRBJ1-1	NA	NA	TGTGCCAGCAGTGAAGCGCCGTCGAACACTGAAGCTTTCTTT	CASSEAPSNTEAFF
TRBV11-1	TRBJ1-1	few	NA	TGTGCCAGCAGCTTAGAGGTACACGGGCCCCAAGCTTTCTTT	CASSLEVHGPQAFF
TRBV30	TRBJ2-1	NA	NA	TGTGCCTGGAGTCCAACCCGGGGAAAGCAGTTCTTC	CAWSPTRGKQFF
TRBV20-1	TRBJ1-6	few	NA	TGCAGTGGAAGACGAGACACTGGTTCACCCCTCCACTTT	CSGRRDTGSPLHF
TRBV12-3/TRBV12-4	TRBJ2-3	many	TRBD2	TGTGCCAGCACCTGGGGCGGGAGCCGGGATACGCAGTATTTT	CASTWGGSRDTQYF
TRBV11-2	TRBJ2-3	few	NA	TGTGCCAGCAGCCCCGCCGGGACCGCAGATACGCAGTATTTT	CASSPAGTADTQYF
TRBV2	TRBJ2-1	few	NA	TGTGCCAGCAGGCACGACGGGCACAATGAGCAGTTCTTC	CASRHDGHNEQFF
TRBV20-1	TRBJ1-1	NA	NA	TGCAGTGCTAGGTGGGGGACTCTGAACACTGAAGCTTTCTTT	CSARWGTLNTEAFF
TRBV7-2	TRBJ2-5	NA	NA	TGTGCCAGCAGCTTAGGTGATGCCCAGTACTTC	CASSLGDAQYF
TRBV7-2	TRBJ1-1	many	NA	TGTGCCAGCAGGGAGTGGGGGGCTGAAGCTTTCTTT	CASREWGAEAFF
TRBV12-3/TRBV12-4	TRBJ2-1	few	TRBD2	TGTGCCAGCAGCCGAGAGGGCGGGAGGAGGCATGAGCAGTTCTTC	CASSREGGRRHEQFF
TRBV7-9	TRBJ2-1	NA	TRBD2	TGTGCCAGCAGCTTACTAGCGGATGACAATGAGCAGTTCTTC	CASSLLADDNEQFF
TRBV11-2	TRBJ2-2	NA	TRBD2	TGTGCCAGCAGCTCATTCGGGACTAGCGGGAGAGGGAACACCGGGGAGCTGTTTTTT	CASSSFGTSGRGNTGELFF
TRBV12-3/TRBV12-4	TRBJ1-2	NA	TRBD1	TGTGCCAGCAGAGGGACAGGGGGCGCTTCCGGCTACACCTTC	CASRGTGGASGYTF
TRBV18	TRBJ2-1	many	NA	TGTGCCAGCAGTCCCGGGGGCACCTACAATGAGCAGTTCTTC	CASSPGGTYNEQFF